Sequencing of this T cell receptor (beta chain) was carried out in a study of early T cells in non-severe SARS-CoV-2 infection. This clonotype was found a few times. Germline lookup yields CDR1 SGHTA and CDR2 FQGNSA. Trimming took 5 bases from V and 7 from J, leaving 17 bases between them. The CDR3 spans 15 residues. TCRdb re-analysed the 5' RACE reads in MiXCR, keeping a single row per CDR3 protein. The profile shows more than 20,000 distinct CDR3 sequences, under 4.5% of them singletons. The chain combines TRBV7-2 with TRBJ1-4; unclear D gene. The TCR originated in an adult who was a healthcare worker with PCR-confirmed SARS-CoV-2 infection or an uninfected control (not recorded which). Sample: whole blood. CDR3 loop: CASSEFGHQAEKLFF. CDR3 sequence (DNA): TGTGCCAGCAGCGAATTCGGCCACCAGGCTGAAAAACTGTTTTTT.